This TCR beta chain was found in a study of identical twins. Study-wide results and limits: Cord blood beta clonotypes present at high abundance carried fewer insertions; no such pattern appeared in memory repertoires. Beta out-of-frame sequences showed weaker excess twin sharing.

V lost 2 bases, J lost 0 bases, and 8 bases lay in between. Germline V CDR1 and CDR2: DFQATT, SNEGSKA (reference sequence). There are 14 residues in the CDR3. Each cDNA held unique molecular identifiers, and template switching gave it a universal primer site. Each CDR3 protein is one row after TCRdb ran MiXCR on the 5' RACE reads. The sample records 460,000 or so distinct CDR3 sequences, about 14% being singletons. All donors were healthy, and all were Caucasian. Notes on this clonotype: Its antigen remains unidentified.

A further study also used this sample, focusing on yellow fever vaccine responses in identical twins.

The rearrangement uses TRBV20-1 and TRBJ2-1; D unresolved. The material sequenced was CD4+ T cells sorted from blood. The receptor was isolated from a woman aged 18-35 years in good health. CDR3 DNA: TGCAGTGCTAGACACGTGAGCTCCTACAATGAGCAGTTCTTC. It is translated as CSARHVSSYNEQFF.